This section outlines one TCR beta chain sequence together with its context. Antigen specificity is unknown. The sample originates from a study of Tregs in tolerant kidney transplant recipients. Points from the study as a whole: The small number of patients limits these findings pending further validation.

Clones were sequenced by immunoSEQ multiplex PCR, and TCRdb holds only the in-frame ones, with some missing. The table lists roughly 250,000 clones, about 80% of them singletons. Per germline, CDR1 MNHNY and CDR2 SVGAGI (reference sequence). CDR3 length equals 15 residues. Trimming cost V 4 bases and J 6 bases, with 15 bases left between them. Unstimulated regulatory T cells (CD4+CD25+CD127-), CD4+CD25- non-regulatory cells, CD4 and CD8 cells were FACS-sorted from thawed PBMCs. This chain connects TRBV6-6 to TRBJ1-4; D is perhaps TRBD1 (5 bases). The clonotype comes from a human donor in good health. Input material: CD4+ T cells from blood. This CDR3 is CASSSGGLWDEKLFF. CDR3 sequence (DNA): TGTGCCAGCAGTTCGGGGGGTTTATGGGATGAAAAACTGTTTTTT.